The following is a T cell receptor (beta chain) sequence with its context. What it binds is unknown. This record comes from a study of shared clonotypes between healthy human individuals. Notes on the study in general: Some naive CD4 clonotypes, roughly 4.5%, turned up in common across several donors. Inspection by rarefaction showed sorted-subset sequencing to be incomplete despite large depth. Compared with clonotypes that all four donors shared, non-shared clonotypes had lower generation probabilities.

Donors comprised healthy HIV-negative adults lacking recent acute infections or vaccinations. Germline V gene lookup returns CDR1 GTSNPN and CDR2 SVGIG (reference sequence). This CDR3 has 17 residues. The V gene end was trimmed by 0 bases and the J gene end by 6 bases; junction bases not matched to a gene: 11. The method was immunoSEQ multiplex PCR; TCRdb's version includes in-frame clones alone and lacks a portion of them. The sample yields 950,000 to 1,300,000 clones, 65% to 80% seen once. This TCR was recovered from a man aged 18 to 30 in good health. The chain employs TRBV30 and TRBJ2-1; 10 nucleotides agree with TRBD2. The sample comprised memory CD4+ T cells sorted from blood. Subset defined: CD45RA-negative fraction. The CDR3 region is CAWSVKFGTSATNEQFF. The CDR3, as DNA: TGTGCCTGGAGTGTAAAATTCGGGACTAGCGCGACCAATGAGCAGTTCTTC.